This TCR beta chain was obtained from a study of blood T cells in healthy people across ages. Findings and caveats of the study: Relative to aged donors, long-lived donors carried more naive CD4+ cells and displayed higher diversity.

Details on this clonotype: Antigen unknown.

The CDR3 covers 14 residues. The germline V gene encodes CDR1 MGHRA and CDR2 YSYEKL. V gave up 5 bases and J gave up 4 bases; unmatched junction bases: 7. Each sample had at least 6 million PBMCs isolated. Extractions gave at least 5 micrograms of total RNA per sample. Primers used in a second PCR of about 6 to 11 cycles were a sample-barcoded 5' primer and a J-beta primer mix. Each CDR3 protein gets one entry after TCRdb re-called the 5' RACE reads with MiXCR. The table has about 1.8 million distinct CDR3 sequences, around half seen once; the top ten hold approximately 2.1%. The material sequenced was blood. The sequence derives from a woman in her thirties or forties in good health. The V call is TRBV4-1, the J call TRBJ2-5; 7 positions match TRBD2. DNA for the CDR3: TGCGCCAGCAGCAAGAATTGGGGGGGAGAGACCCAGTACTTC. This translates into CASSKNWGGETQYF.